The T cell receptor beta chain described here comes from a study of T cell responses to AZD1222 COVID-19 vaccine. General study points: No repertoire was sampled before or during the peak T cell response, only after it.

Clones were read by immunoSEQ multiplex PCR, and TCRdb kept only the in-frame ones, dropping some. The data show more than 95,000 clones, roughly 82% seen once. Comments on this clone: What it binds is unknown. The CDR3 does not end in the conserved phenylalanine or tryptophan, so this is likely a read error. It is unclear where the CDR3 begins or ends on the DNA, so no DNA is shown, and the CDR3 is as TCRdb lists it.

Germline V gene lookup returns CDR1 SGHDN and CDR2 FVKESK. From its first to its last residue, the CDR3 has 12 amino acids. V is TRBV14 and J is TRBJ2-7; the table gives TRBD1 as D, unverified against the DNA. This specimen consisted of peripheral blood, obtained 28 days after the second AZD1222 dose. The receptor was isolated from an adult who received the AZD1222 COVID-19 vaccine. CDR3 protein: CASSPGGRTASY.